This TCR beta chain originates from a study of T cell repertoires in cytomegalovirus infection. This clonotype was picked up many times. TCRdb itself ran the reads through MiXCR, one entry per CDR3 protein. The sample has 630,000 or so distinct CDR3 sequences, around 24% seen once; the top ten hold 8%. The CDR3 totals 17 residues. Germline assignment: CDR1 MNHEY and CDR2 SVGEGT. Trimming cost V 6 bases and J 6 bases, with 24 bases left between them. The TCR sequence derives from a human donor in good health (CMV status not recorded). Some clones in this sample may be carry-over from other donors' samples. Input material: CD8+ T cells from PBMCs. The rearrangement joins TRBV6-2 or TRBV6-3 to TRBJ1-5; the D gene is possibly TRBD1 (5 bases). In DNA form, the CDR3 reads TGTGCCAGCAGCCCCGGGGAGGGGCGGCCCGGGGCTCAGCCCCAGCATTTT. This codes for CASSPGEGRPGAQPQHF.